This TCR beta chain was obtained from a study of blood T cell repertoires in COVID-19 (TCRdb year 2020). Study-level background: Collaborator samples came from the United States, Italy and Spain and covered acute and convalescent phases of COVID-19. The prospective study material was composed of cDNA or gDNA derived from T cells, B-cell-depleted T cells, or PBMCs. The dataset comprised deeply sampled blood TCRbeta repertoires from subjects exposed to, actively infected with, or recovered from COVID-19. The repertoires were released in a freely available public database meant as a resource for research on the immune response to SARS-CoV-2. Samples were obtained from the ongoing ImmuneRACE study (first 160 participants) and from about 1,300 subjects provided by 6 global collaborators. Nearly every sample came with metadata listing a de-identified subject ID, COVID-19 status, age in years and sex. HLA class I and class II types, where available, came from metadata supplied by the sample provider rather than from assay-based typing. The paper's findings and limits, for the study overall: The amount of clinical and demographic metadata varied by source and participant and was provided uncurated.

The collaborating institutions used their own protocols to collect whole blood in K2EDTA tubes. Collaborator samples were shipped for TCRbeta analysis as frozen whole blood, isolated PBMCs, or DNA extracted from either sample type. As concerns this clone: No cognate antigen has been identified for it. There are no base qualities to consult, and no much larger clone falls within one base.

The CDR3 holds 13 amino acids from the cysteine to the phenylalanine. Just CDR3 DNA is preserved here, 39 bases in frame from base 1. Trimming takes 3 bases off V and 6 bases off J; junction bases not matched to a gene: 6. CDR1 and CDR2, per the germline V gene (reference sequence), are GTSNPN and SVGIG. TCRbeta CDR3 regions were amplified from genomic DNA using the immunoSEQ Assay, a bias-controlled multiplex PCR. Under the source paper's analysis protocol: Within the assay, amplification of reference gene primers was used to estimate how many nucleated cells each sample contained. To quantify the absolute abundance of each unique TCRbeta CDR3 rearrangement, sequence reads were collapsed and filtered. For each sample, productive Simpson clonality was calculated as the square root of Simpson's diversity index across productive rearrangements. This immuneACCESS table, as held by TCRdb, lists in-frame sequences with V and J called but not all clones. Of the missing ones, under half trace to an unresolved V gene in checked studies; the others have no known cause. That table furnishes V, J and clone size, whereas the DNA furnished D and trimming. This sample is represented by roughly 150,000 clones; 87% of them were singletons. 6% to 7% of the sample is taken by the ten largest.

This clonotype originated in a man aged 80 or over with acute or convalescent COVID-19. Sequencing input: peripheral blood. The receptor chain draws on TRBV30 and TRBJ2-7, with TRBD1 matching 9 junction bases. CDR3 region: CAWRGTGYSEQYF. The sequenced DNA: TGTGCCTGGAGGGGGACAGGGTATTCCGAGCAGTACTTC.